This T cell receptor beta chain was identified in a study of Graves' ophthalmopathy and Graves' hyperthyroidism. Background on the study: At initial diagnosis, peripheral blood was obtained, and this preceded any treatment.

Someone took the PBMCs out of 10 ml of fresh peripheral blood. Amplification targeted the TCR beta CDR3 regions, with RNA transcripts as the source material. HTBI primers were used in a first-round RT-PCR, which preceded a second-round multiplex PCR. TCRdb redid the calling of the multiplex PCR reads with MiXCR, one entry per CDR3 protein. The data show 300,000 to 400,000 distinct CDR3 sequences, roughly 17% seen once. J lost 1 base, V lost 0 bases, and 5 bases had no gene match. The CDR3 runs 16 residues. Germline CDR1 is MNHEY and CDR2 is SVGAGI. The chain employs TRBV6-5 and TRBJ2-7; 8 nucleotides line up with TRBD1. The sequence was collected from an adult man with Graves' ophthalmopathy. The sequenced sample was peripheral blood. The CDR3 DNA sequence: TGTGCCAGCAGTTACTCGAGACAGGGGTCATCCTACGAGCAGTACTTC. Its protein product is CASSYSRQGSSYEQYF.